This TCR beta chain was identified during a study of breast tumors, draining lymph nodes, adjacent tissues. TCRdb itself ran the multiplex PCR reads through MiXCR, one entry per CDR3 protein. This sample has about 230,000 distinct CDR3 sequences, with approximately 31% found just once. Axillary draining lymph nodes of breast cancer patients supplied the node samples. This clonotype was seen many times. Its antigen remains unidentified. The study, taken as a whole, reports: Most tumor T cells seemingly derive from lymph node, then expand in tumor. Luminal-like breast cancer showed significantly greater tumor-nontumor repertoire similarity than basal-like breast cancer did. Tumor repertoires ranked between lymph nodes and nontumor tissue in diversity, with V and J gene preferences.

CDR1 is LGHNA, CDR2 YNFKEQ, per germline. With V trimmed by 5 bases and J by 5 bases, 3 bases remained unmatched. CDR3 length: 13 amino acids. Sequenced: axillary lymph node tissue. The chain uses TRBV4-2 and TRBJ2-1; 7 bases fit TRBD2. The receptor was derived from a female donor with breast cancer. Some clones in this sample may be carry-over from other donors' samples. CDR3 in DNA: TGTGCCAGCAGCGGGGGACTAAACAATGAGCAGTTCTTC. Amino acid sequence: CASSGGLNNEQFF.